What follows are 18 T cell receptor beta chains derived from one specimen sequenced in a study of CD4 T cells in relation to SARS-CoV-2 and coronaviruses. Using immunoSEQ multiplex PCR, the repertoire was profiled, and TCRdb retains in-frame clones only, with some absent. Here the sample spans 20,000 to 25,000 clones, approximately 76% being singletons. Their antigens remain unidentified. CD4+ T cells from unexposed donors were obtained before the COVID-19 pandemic (2011-2018). The cells were cultured for under twelve days before CD4+ T cells were isolated. The sequenced sample was CD4+ T cells from PBMCs, cultured in vitro. All receptors derive from a human donor in good health.

The V call is TRBV11-2, the J call TRBJ2-5; no clear D gene. In germline, CDR1 is SGHAT, CDR2 FQNNGV. Trimming pared 2 bases from V and 5 bases from J, leaving 6 bases between. The CDR3 runs 12 residues. CDR3: CASSLSGETQYF. As DNA, the CDR3 is TGTGCCAGCAGCTTAAGTGGGGAGACCCAGTACTTC.

The chain is built from TRBV30 and TRBJ1-3, with TRBD1 identical over 11 bases. The CDR3 sequence is 16 residues long. V lost 2 bases to trimming and J lost 3 bases; unmatched junction nucleotides: 6. Germline V gene data show CDR1 as GTSNPN and CDR2 as SVGIG (reference sequence). In DNA, the CDR3 is TGTGCCTGGAGTCTCGGACAGGGGGCGTTTGGAAACACCATATATTTT. It yields the protein CAWSLGQGAFGNTIYF.

The rearrangement links TRBV19 to TRBJ2-1; the D gene could be TRBD1 or TRBD2 (6 bases each). Trimming shortened V by 8 bases and J by 0 bases, and 23 bases separated the two germline ends. The germline V gene has CDR1 LNHDA and CDR2 SQIVND (reference sequence). This CDR3 has 18 amino acids. Here the CDR3 reads CASLPEGVGGLSYNEQFF. The CDR3 DNA follows: TGTGCCAGTCTCCCGGAGGGGGTTGGGGGACTCTCCTACAATGAGCAGTTCTTC.

V usage is TRBV25-1 and J usage is TRBJ2-1; weak D call: TRBD1 (6 bases). V lost 4 bases to trimming and J lost 4 bases, with 8 bases between them. This CDR3 has 13 amino acids. CDR1 is MGHDK, CDR2 SYGVNS, per germline. The CDR3 loop is CASSGGHYNEQFF. The DNA for the CDR3 is TGTGCCAGCAGTGGGGGACATTACAATGAGCAGTTCTTC.

The chain uses TRBV20-1 and TRBJ2-1; 11 positions match TRBD2. Germline V gene sequence: CDR1 DFQATT, CDR2 SNEGSKA (reference sequence). This CDR3 has 15 amino acids. With V trimmed by 3 bases and J by 8 bases, 9 bases remained unmatched. CDR3 coding DNA: TGCAGTGCTAGTCCTAGCGGGAGGCCACTCGATGAGCAGTTCTTC. Translated, it gives CSASPSGRPLDEQFF.

The chain couples TRBV10-3 to TRBJ2-1, with D perhaps TRBD2 (6 bases). The V and J ends lost 4 bases and 9 bases respectively, with 22 bases between them. This CDR3 contains 16 residues. From germline, CDR1 is ENHRY and CDR2 SYGVKD. The CDR3: CAISVGQGLTAGEQFF. The CDR3 DNA sequence: TGTGCCATCAGTGTGGGGCAGGGACTGACGGCCGGTGAGCAGTTCTTC.

This chain links TRBV3-1 (or the pseudogene TRBV3-2) with TRBJ2-1; no firm D call. This CDR3 region has 13 residues. Germline V gene sequence: CDR1 LGHDT, CDR2 YNNKEL (reference sequence). V was pared by 0 bases and J by 4 bases, with 4 bases between. The CDR3 region has the DNA TGTGCCAGCAGCCAAGACTTATACAATGAGCAGTTCTTC. Translating it yields CASSQDLYNEQFF.

In nucleotides, the CDR3 is TGTGCCAGCAGCTTTAGTTTCTCTGGAAACACCATATATTTT. Translating gives CASSFSFSGNTIYF. J is TRBJ1-3 and V is TRBV9, with no clear D. Trimming left V 4 bases short and J 0 bases short, with 8 bases between. The CDR3 sequence is 14 residues long. Germline loops: CDR1 SGDLS, CDR2 YYNGEE.

This clone has a handful of counts. The genes are TRBV19 and TRBJ1-2; D possibly corresponds to TRBD1 (6 bases). CDR3 length: 13 amino acids. V lost 7 bases, J lost 4 bases, and 13 bases lay in between. CDR1 is LNHDA, CDR2 SQIVND, per germline (reference sequence). CDR3 amino acids: CASTAGASYGYTF. DNA of the CDR3: TGTGCCAGTACCGCGGGGGCCAGCTATGGCTACACCTTC.

The chain recombines TRBV19 with TRBJ2-1; D perhaps matches TRBD2 (6 bases). The germline gives CDR1 LNHDA, CDR2 SQIVND (reference sequence). The CDR3 has 13 amino acids. The V and J ends lost 6 bases and 0 bases respectively, with 6 bases between them. CDR3 bases: TGTGCCAGTAGCGGGAGCTCCTACAATGAGCAGTTCTTC. Its protein product is CASSGSSYNEQFF.

This rearrangement joins TRBV12-3 or TRBV12-4 to TRBJ1-5; D may be TRBD1 (5 bases). This CDR3 spans 13 amino acids. The ends were cut back, 0 bases at V and 5 bases at J, with 5 bases in the middle. For the CDR3, the DNA is TGTGCCAGCAGTTTAGCAGGGGATCAGCCCCAGCATTTT. This gives the protein CASSLAGDQPQHF.

This clone occurred a few times. The chain carries TRBV5-4 and TRBJ2-3; 7 bases map to TRBD2. In germline, CDR1 is SGHNT, CDR2 YYREEE (reference sequence). This CDR3 is built from 15 residues. J gave up 1 base and V 4 bases, and 6 bases lay outside the gene matches. DNA for the CDR3: TGTGCCAGCAGCCCAGCTAGCGGAGGCACAGATACGCAGTATTTT. It encodes CASSPASGGTDTQYF.

The sample holds a few counts of this clone. The rearrangement links TRBV11-2 to TRBJ2-3, with D maybe TRBD2 (6 bases). Per germline, CDR1 SGHAT and CDR2 FQNNGV. The CDR3 covers 16 residues. V dropped 6 bases and J dropped 1 base, with 17 bases sitting between them. The CDR3 loop reads CASSSGWDFRTDTQYF. The CDR3 DNA is TGTGCCAGCAGTTCCGGGTGGGACTTTCGCACAGATACGCAGTATTTT.

The V and J genes are TRBV25-1 and TRBJ1-2, with 7 nucleotides matching TRBD1. The V gene's germline CDR1 is MGHDK and CDR2 SYGVNS. The CDR3 runs 14 residues. Germline trimming cut 6 bases from V and 4 bases from J; bases unmatched to any gene: 8. CDR3 DNA: TGTGCCAGCAGCCGGGAGGGGGCGGCCTATGGCTACACCTTC. Protein product: CASSREGAAYGYTF.

The chain uses TRBV28 and TRBJ2-2, with D possibly TRBD2 on 6 matching bases. Trimming removed 5 bases from V and 4 bases from J, with 11 bases in between. The CDR3 runs 14 residues. The germline V gene encodes CDR1 MDHEN and CDR2 SYDVKM. The CDR3 nucleotides are TGTGCCAGCAGTCCGCTAGCGCCCACCGGGGAGCTGTTTTTT. Protein: CASSPLAPTGELFF. Variable domain in full (rest from reference TRBV28 and TRBJ2-2): DVKVTQSSRYLVKRTGEKVFLECVQDMDHENMFWYRQDPGLGLRLIYFSYDVKMKEKGDIPEGYSVSREKKERFSLILESASTNQTSMYLCASSPLAPTGELFFGEGSRLTVL.

The chain has TRBV30 and TRBJ1-1, with D unresolved. The germline gives CDR1 GTSNPN, CDR2 SVGIG (reference sequence). The V end lost 2 bases, the J end lost 2 bases, and 9 bases lay between the germline ends. CDR3 length: 13 amino acids. The CDR3 loop reads CAWSMGYNTEAFF. CDR3 sequence (DNA): TGTGCCTGGAGTATGGGTTATAACACTGAAGCTTTCTTT.

The rearrangement uses TRBV7-9 and TRBJ1-1; D might be TRBD1 (5 bases). Germline CDR1 SEHNR, CDR2 FQNEAQ (reference sequence). V was shortened by 1 base and J by 0 bases, with 18 bases between the two germline ends. This CDR3 region has 18 residues. CDR3 loop: CASSLVGAKGRMNTEAFF. In DNA, the CDR3 is TGTGCCAGCAGCTTAGTAGGGGCCAAAGGGCGCATGAACACTGAAGCTTTCTTT.

V and J are TRBV12-5 and TRBJ1-5, with a weak D call TRBD1 (5 bases). V lost 2 bases and J lost 4, with 12 bases in between. Per germline, CDR1 LGHNT and CDR2 FRNRAP. The CDR3 is made up of 15 amino acids. CDR3 sequence reads: CASGLTVSGNQPQHF. Written as DNA, the CDR3 is TGTGCTAGTGGTTTGACGGTGTCAGGGAATCAGCCCCAGCATTTT. Combining the CDR3 with reference TRBV12-5 and TRBJ1-5 gives the whole variable domain DARVTQTPRHKVTEMGQEVTMRCQPILGHNTVFWYRQTMMQGLELLAYFRNRAPLDDSGMPKDRFSAEMPDATLATLKIQPSEPRDSAVYFCASGLTVSGNQPQHFGDGTRLSIL.